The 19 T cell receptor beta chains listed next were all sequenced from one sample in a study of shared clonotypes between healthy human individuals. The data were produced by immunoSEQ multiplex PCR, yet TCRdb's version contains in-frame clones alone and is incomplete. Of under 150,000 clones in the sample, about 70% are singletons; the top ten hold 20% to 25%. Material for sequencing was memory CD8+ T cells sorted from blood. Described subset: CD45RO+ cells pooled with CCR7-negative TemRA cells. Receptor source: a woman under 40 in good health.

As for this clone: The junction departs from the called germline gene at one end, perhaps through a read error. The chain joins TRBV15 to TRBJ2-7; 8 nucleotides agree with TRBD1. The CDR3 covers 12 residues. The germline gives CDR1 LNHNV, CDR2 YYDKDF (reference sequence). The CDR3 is CATSRDGTGSNF. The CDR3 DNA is TGTGCCACCAGCAGAGATGGGACAGGCTCCAACTTC.

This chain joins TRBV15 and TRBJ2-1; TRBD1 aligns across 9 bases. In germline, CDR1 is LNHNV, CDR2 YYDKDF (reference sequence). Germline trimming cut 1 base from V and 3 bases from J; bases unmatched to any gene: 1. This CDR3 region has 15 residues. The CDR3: CATSRGTGDYNEQFF. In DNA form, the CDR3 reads TGTGCCACCAGCAGAGGGACAGGGGACTACAATGAGCAGTTCTTC.

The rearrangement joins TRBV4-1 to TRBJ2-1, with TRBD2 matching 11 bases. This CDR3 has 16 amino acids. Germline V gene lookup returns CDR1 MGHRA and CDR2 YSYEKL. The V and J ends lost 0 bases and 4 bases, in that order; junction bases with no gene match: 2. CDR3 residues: CASSQEGLADYNEQFF. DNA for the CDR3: TGCGCCAGCAGCCAAGAGGGACTAGCGGATTACAATGAGCAGTTCTTC.

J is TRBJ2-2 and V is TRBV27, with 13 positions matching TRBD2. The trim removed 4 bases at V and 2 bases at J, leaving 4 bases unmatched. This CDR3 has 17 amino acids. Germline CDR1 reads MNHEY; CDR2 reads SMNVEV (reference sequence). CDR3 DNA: TGTGCCAGCAGTTCAACTAGCGGGAGGGCTAACACCGGGGAGCTGTTTTTT. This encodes CASSSTSGRANTGELFF.

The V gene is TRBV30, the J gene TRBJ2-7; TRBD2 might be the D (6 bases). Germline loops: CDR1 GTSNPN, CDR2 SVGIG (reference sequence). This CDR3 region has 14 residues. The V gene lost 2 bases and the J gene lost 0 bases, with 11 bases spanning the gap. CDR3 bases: TGTGCCTGGAGTCTTGCGGGGAGCTCCTACGAGCAGTACTTC. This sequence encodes CAWSLAGSSYEQYF.

CDR3 residues: CASEMAGNYNEQFF. DNA of the CDR3: TGTGCCAGCGAGATGGCGGGAAACTACAATGAGCAGTTCTTC. V gene TRBV5-4 combines with J gene TRBJ2-1; D is perhaps TRBD2 (6 bases). The ends were cut back, 7 bases at V and 3 bases at J, with 14 bases in the middle. CDR1 is SGHNT, CDR2 YYREEE, per germline (reference sequence). The CDR3 runs to 14 residues.

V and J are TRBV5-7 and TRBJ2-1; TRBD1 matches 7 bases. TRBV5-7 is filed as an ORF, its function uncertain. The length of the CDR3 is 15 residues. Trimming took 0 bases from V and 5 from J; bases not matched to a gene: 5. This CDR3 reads CASSLAGDSDNEQFF. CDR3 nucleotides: TGTGCCAGCAGCTTGGCAGGGGACAGCGACAATGAGCAGTTCTTC.

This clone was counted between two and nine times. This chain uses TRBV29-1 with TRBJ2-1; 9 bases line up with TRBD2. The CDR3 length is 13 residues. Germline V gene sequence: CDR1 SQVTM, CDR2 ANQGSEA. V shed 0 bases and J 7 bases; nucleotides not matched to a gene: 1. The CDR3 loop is CSVEEREGNEQFF. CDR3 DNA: TGCAGCGTTGAAGAGCGGGAGGGGAATGAGCAGTTCTTC.

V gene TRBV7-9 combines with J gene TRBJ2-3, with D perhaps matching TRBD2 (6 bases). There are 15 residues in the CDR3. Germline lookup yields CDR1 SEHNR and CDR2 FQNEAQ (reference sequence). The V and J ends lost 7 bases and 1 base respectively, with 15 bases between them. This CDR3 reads CASTGGSSGTDTQYF. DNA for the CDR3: TGTGCCAGCACAGGTGGCTCTAGCGGCACAGATACGCAGTATTTT.

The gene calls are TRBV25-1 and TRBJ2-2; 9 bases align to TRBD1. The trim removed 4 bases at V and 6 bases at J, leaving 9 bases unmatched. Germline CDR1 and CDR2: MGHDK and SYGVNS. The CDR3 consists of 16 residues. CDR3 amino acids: CASSGPGTGLPGELFF. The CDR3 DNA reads TGTGCCAGCAGTGGACCCGGGACAGGGTTGCCCGGGGAGCTGTTTTTT.

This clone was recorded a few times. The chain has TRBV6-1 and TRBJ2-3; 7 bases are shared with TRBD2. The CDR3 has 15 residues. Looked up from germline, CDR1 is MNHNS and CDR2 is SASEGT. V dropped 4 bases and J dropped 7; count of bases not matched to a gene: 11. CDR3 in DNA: TGTGCCAGCAGTGCGGGGGGAGAGGGCTATAATACGCAGTATTTT. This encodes CASSAGGEGYNTQYF.

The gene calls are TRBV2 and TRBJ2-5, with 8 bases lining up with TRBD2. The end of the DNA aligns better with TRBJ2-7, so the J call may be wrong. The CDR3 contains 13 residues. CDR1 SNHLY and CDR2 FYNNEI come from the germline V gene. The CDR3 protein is CASSVAGPYEQYF. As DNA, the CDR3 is TGTGCCAGCAGCGTAGCGGGACCGTACGAGCAGTACTTC.

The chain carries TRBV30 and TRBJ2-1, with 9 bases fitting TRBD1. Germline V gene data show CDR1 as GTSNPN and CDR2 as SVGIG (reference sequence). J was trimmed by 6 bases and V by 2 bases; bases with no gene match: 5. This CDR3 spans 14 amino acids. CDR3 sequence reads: CAWSSDRGFNEQFF. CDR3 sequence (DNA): TGTGCCTGGAGTTCGGACAGGGGATTCAATGAGCAGTTCTTC. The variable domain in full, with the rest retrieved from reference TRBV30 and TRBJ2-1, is SQTIHQWPATLVQPVGSPLSLECTVEGTSNPNLYWYRQAAGRGLQLLFYSVGIGQISSEVPQNLSASRPQDRQFILSSKKLLLSDSGFYLCAWSSDRGFNEQFFGPGTRLTVL.

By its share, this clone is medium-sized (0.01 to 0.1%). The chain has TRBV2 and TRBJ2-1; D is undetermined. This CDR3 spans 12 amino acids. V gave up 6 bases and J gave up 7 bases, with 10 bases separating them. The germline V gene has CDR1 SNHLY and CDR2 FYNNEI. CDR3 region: CASSPDSNEQFF. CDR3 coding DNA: TGTGCCAGCAGCCCCGACTCTAATGAGCAGTTCTTC. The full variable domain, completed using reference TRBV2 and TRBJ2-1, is EPEVTQTPSHQVTQMGQEVILRCVPISNHLYFYWYRQILGQKVEFLVSFYNNEISEKSEIFDDQFSVERPDGSNFTLKIRSTKLEDSAMYFCASSPDSNEQFFGPGTRLTVL.

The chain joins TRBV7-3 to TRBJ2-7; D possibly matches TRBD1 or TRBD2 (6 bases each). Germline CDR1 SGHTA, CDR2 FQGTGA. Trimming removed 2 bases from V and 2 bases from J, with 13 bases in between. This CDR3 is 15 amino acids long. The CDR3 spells CASSLGAGGTYEQYF. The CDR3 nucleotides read TGTGCCAGCAGCTTAGGGGCCGGGGGCACCTACGAGCAGTACTTC.

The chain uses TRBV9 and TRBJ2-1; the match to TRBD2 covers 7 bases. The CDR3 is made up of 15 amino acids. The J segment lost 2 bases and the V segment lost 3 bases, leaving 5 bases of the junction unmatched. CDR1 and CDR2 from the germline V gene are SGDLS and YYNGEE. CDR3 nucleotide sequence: TGTGCCAGCAGCGACGGGGGACTACCCTACAATGAGCAGTTCTTC. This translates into CASSDGGLPYNEQFF. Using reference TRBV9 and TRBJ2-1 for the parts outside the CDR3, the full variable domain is DSGVTQTPKHLITATGQRVTLRCSPRSGDLSVYWYQQSLDQGLQFLIQYYNGEERAKGNILERFSAQQFPDLHSELNLSSLELGDSALYFCASSDGGLPYNEQFFGPGTRLTVL.

The CDR3 nucleotides read TGCGCCAGCAGCTCGGGGGGAATGGCGAGGGAAGGTAGTCTCGGTCAGCCCCAGCATTTT. Translating gives CASSSGGMAREGSLGQPQHF. The chain couples TRBV5-1 to TRBJ1-5; D is possibly TRBD1 (5 bases). The V gene's germline CDR1 is SGHRS and CDR2 YFSETQ. The CDR3 covers 20 residues. V was pared by 3 bases and J by 6 bases, with 31 bases between.

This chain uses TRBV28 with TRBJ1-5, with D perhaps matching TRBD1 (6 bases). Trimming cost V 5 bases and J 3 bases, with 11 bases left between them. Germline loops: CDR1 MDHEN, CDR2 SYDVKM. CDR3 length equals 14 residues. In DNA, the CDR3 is TGTGCCAGCAGTACCCAGGGGAACAATCAGCCCCAGCATTTT. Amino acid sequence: CASSTQGNNQPQHF.

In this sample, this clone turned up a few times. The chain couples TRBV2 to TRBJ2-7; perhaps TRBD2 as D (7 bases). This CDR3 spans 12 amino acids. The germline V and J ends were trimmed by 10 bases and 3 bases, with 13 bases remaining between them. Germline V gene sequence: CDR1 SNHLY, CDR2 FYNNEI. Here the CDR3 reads CATEGGLYEQYF. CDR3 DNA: TGTGCCACCGAGGGGGGGCTCTACGAGCAGTACTTC.